The 26 T cell receptor beta chains below were found in one sample sequenced in a study of PD-1 and CTLA-4 blockade in melanoma. TCRdb's copy holds only in-frame clones and misses some; the assay was immunoSEQ multiplex PCR. There are almost 30,000 clones in the sample; approximately 88% occur only once, and roughly 8% lies in the top ten. Sequencing was performed on CD8+ T cells from peripheral blood, taken before anti-PD-1 treatment. Receptors were obtained from a human donor with melanoma.

The chain couples TRBV7-9 to TRBJ2-1; D might be TRBD1 (6 bases). With 7 bases removed from V and 8 bases from J, the gap between germline ends came to 15 bases. Per the germline V gene, CDR1 is SEHNR and CDR2 is FQNEAQ (reference sequence). This CDR3 comprises 13 residues. The CDR3 region is CASMGAGIDEQFF. CDR3 nucleotides: TGTGCCAGCATGGGGGCAGGGATAGATGAGCAGTTCTTC.

V gene TRBV4-2 combines with J gene TRBJ2-7, with D possibly being TRBD2 (7 bases). The ends were cut back, 1 base at V and 6 bases at J, with 10 bases in the middle. CDR1 LGHNA and CDR2 YNFKEQ come from the germline V gene. The CDR3 covers 13 residues. CDR3 loop: CASSQVGGREQYF. CDR3 nucleotide sequence: TGTGCCAGCAGCCAAGTGGGGGGGCGCGAGCAGTACTTC.

This chain links TRBV2 with TRBJ2-3; no reliable D call. Between the trimmed V and J ends, which lost 6 bases and 0 bases, there was a span of 16 bases. There are 16 residues in the CDR3. Germline V gene data show CDR1 as SNHLY and CDR2 as FYNNEI. The CDR3, as DNA: TGTGCCAGCAGCGCCGTCTCGGACGAGAGCACAGATACGCAGTATTTT. Translation: CASSAVSDESTDTQYF.

This chain uses TRBV28 with TRBJ2-7, with TRBD2 identical over 9 bases. The CDR3 has 17 residues. The V gene's germline CDR1 is MDHEN and CDR2 SYDVKM. The V and J ends lost 2 bases and 1 base, in that order; junction bases with no gene match: 9. In DNA, the CDR3 is TGTGCCAGCAGTTTACCCCCCCCTAGCGGGACGTCCTACGAGCAGTACTTC. Translation gives CASSLPPPSGTSYEQYF.

V is TRBV19 and J is TRBJ2-1; 10 bases fit TRBD2. Per the germline V gene, CDR1 is LNHDA and CDR2 is SQIVND (reference sequence). The ends lost 2 bases at V and 9 bases at J; junction bases unmatched: 13. The CDR3 totals 17 residues. CDR3 region: CASSIMPPAGGPSEQFF. The CDR3 region has the DNA TGTGCCAGTAGTATAATGCCCCCAGCGGGAGGGCCTAGTGAGCAGTTCTTC.

This clone has a handful of counts. This chain connects TRBV6-6 to TRBJ1-2, with 7 bases identical to TRBD1. V lost 2 bases to trimming and J lost 3 bases; unmatched junction nucleotides: 3. This CDR3 comprises 14 residues. The germline gives CDR1 MNHNY, CDR2 SVGAGI (reference sequence). The CDR3 sequence: CASSYPGTDYGYTF. The CDR3 nucleotides read TGTGCCAGCAGTTACCCCGGGACAGACTATGGCTACACCTTC.

This chain joins TRBV27 and TRBJ2-7; D unresolved. Germline V gene data show CDR1 as MNHEY and CDR2 as SMNVEV (reference sequence). Trimming cost V 2 bases and J 2 bases, with 10 bases left between them. The CDR3 covers 14 residues. In DNA, the CDR3 is TGTGCCAGCAGTTTAGTTGCCTCCACCTACGAGCAGTACTTC. Its protein is CASSLVASTYEQYF.

J is TRBJ2-3 and V is TRBV18, with 7 bases fitting TRBD1. This CDR3 is 16 amino acids long. Unmatched junction bases numbered 7, after V lost 3 bases and J lost 1 base. CDR1 is KGHSH, CDR2 LQKENI, per germline. This CDR3 is CASSPSRQGRTDTQYF. The CDR3 DNA sequence: TGTGCCAGCTCACCGTCGCGACAGGGCCGCACAGATACGCAGTATTTT.

This clone was counted a single time. The chain links TRBV5-1 to TRBJ2-2; 11 bases agree with TRBD2. Germline V gene data show CDR1 as SGHRS and CDR2 as YFSETQ. The junction had 11 bases not matched to a gene; V was cut back by 6 bases and J by 4 bases. This CDR3 contains 17 residues. The CDR3 DNA follows: TGCGCCAGCACGAAGGGACTAGCGGTGGAGGCCACCGGGGAGCTGTTTTTT. Translating gives CASTKGLAVEATGELFF.

CDR3 nucleotides: TGCGCCAGCAGCCAAGCAGGGACAACGGAAAAACTGTTTTTT. Encoded protein: CASSQAGTTEKLFF. The genes are TRBV4-1 and TRBJ1-4; the D gene is possibly TRBD1 (6 bases). This CDR3 has 14 amino acids. From germline, CDR1 is MGHRA and CDR2 YSYEKL. V lost 1 base and J lost 8, with 11 bases in between.

The chain is built from TRBV10-3 and TRBJ2-1; a weak D match, TRBD2 (6 bases). The CDR3 is 15 amino acids. Germline values: CDR1 ENHRY, CDR2 SYGVKD. Trimming took off 7 bases at V and 5 bases at J, with 18 bases between the two ends. The DNA of the CDR3 is TGTGCCATCAAGAATCCCCTTTGGGGGGACAATGAGCAGTTCTTC. It specifies CAIKNPLWGDNEQFF.

The rearrangement joins TRBV12-5 to TRBJ2-1, with no clear D. CDR1 and CDR2 from the germline V gene are LGHNT and FRNRAP. The CDR3 runs 13 residues. Trimming shortened V by 3 bases and J by 8 bases, and 11 bases separated the two germline ends. The CDR3 region has the DNA TGTGCTAGTGGTTTACCCTCAGGTGATGAGCAGTTCTTC. Translated: CASGLPSGDEQFF.

The genes are TRBV7-9 and TRBJ1-2; D is uncertain. V was cut by 1 base and J by 8 bases, with 11 bases left in between. The length of the CDR3 is 13 residues. The germline V gene has CDR1 SEHNR and CDR2 FQNEAQ (reference sequence). CDR3 amino acids: CASSLDPELGYTF. The CDR3 DNA reads TGTGCCAGCAGCTTAGACCCAGAGTTGGGCTACACCTTC. Full variable domain (rest looked up from reference TRBV7-9 and TRBJ1-2): DTGVSQNPRHKITKRGQNVTFRCDPISEHNRLYWYRQTLGQGPEFLTYFQNEAQLEKSRLLSDRFSAERPKGSFSTLEIQRTEQGDSAMYLCASSLDPELGYTFGSGTRLTVV.

This chain uses TRBV27 with TRBJ2-3, with a tentative D call TRBD2 (6 bases). The CDR3 length is 14 residues. V dropped 2 bases and J dropped 2 bases, with 8 bases sitting between them. Germline CDR1 is MNHEY and CDR2 is SMNVEV (reference sequence). CDR3 protein: CASSLAGFTDTQYF. CDR3 in DNA: TGTGCCAGCAGTTTAGCGGGATTCACAGATACGCAGTATTTT.

The rearrangement links TRBV4-1 to TRBJ2-3; a weak D match, TRBD2 (6 bases). V lost 0 bases to trimming and J lost 2 bases, with 9 bases between them. This CDR3 region has 15 residues. CDR1 MGHRA and CDR2 YSYEKL come from the germline V gene. The DNA for the CDR3 is TGCGCCAGCAGCCAAGAACGGCGGGACACAGATACGCAGTATTTT. Amino acids: CASSQERRDTDTQYF.

The gene calls are TRBV28 and TRBJ2-1; no clear D gene. Trimming shortened V by 4 bases and J by 9 bases, and 7 bases separated the two germline ends. The CDR3 has 11 residues. The germline gives CDR1 MDHEN, CDR2 SYDVKM. The CDR3 is CASSSPAEQFF. In DNA form, the CDR3 reads TGTGCCAGCAGTTCGCCCGCTGAGCAGTTCTTC.

The V and J genes are TRBV27 and TRBJ2-7; TRBD1 might be the D (5 bases). Germline values: CDR1 MNHEY, CDR2 SMNVEV (reference sequence). V gave up 7 bases and J gave up 0 bases, with 13 bases separating them. There are 14 residues in the CDR3. For the CDR3, the DNA is TGTGCCAGCAATCCTACAGGAAGCTCCTACGAGCAGTACTTC. Its protein product is CASNPTGSSYEQYF.

This clone was detected only once. The chain has TRBV29-1 and TRBJ1-1, with D unresolved. The CDR3 is made up of 12 amino acids. V was trimmed by 5 bases and J by 4 bases, leaving 11 bases between them. Germline values: CDR1 SQVTM, CDR2 ANQGSEA. The CDR3: CSVPEGSTEAFF. The DNA of the CDR3 is TGCAGCGTTCCGGAGGGAAGCACTGAAGCTTTCTTT.

The chain uses TRBV19 and TRBJ2-3; 7 positions agree with TRBD1. Trimming took 5 bases from V and 6 from J; bases not matched to a gene: 11. Germline assignment: CDR1 LNHDA and CDR2 SQIVND (reference sequence). The CDR3 spans 15 residues. CDR3 DNA: TGTGCCAGTAGTCTTCGGGACAGCCCCGCCGATACGCAGTATTTT. Translating it yields CASSLRDSPADTQYF.

This chain's CDR3 is CASSTRLGDEQYF. For the CDR3, the DNA is TGTGCCAGTAGTACCCGCCTGGGGGACGAGCAGTACTTC. This chain connects TRBV19 to TRBJ2-7; perhaps D is TRBD1 or TRBD2 (5 bases each). Germline CDR1 LNHDA, CDR2 SQIVND (reference sequence). CDR3 size: 13 residues. V was shortened by 4 bases and J by 5 bases, with 12 bases between the two germline ends.

V and J are TRBV30 and TRBJ1-5, with a tentative D call TRBD1 (6 bases). The germline gives CDR1 GTSNPN, CDR2 SVGIG (reference sequence). CDR3 length equals 13 residues. Trimming took 1 base from V and 6 from J, leaving 10 bases between them. The CDR3 region is CAWSGGGFQPQHF. CDR3 nucleotide sequence: TGTGCCTGGAGTGGAGGGGGGTTTCAGCCCCAGCATTTT. Filled out from reference TRBV30 and TRBJ1-5, the complete variable domain reads SQTIHQWPATLVQPVGSPLSLECTVEGTSNPNLYWYRQAAGRGLQLLFYSVGIGQISSEVPQNLSASRPQDRQFILSSKKLLLSDSGFYLCAWSGGGFQPQHFGDGTRLSIL.

This CDR3 is CAWMTVYNDYTF. The CDR3 region has the DNA TGTGCCTGGATGACAGTTTACAATGACTACACCTTC. The rearrangement uses TRBV30 and TRBJ1-2, with a weak D call TRBD1 (5 bases). The CDR3 consists of 12 residues. Germline CDR1 GTSNPN, CDR2 SVGIG (reference sequence). Trimming stripped 4 bases from V and 10 bases from J, with 16 bases between. Complete variable domain (other parts from reference TRBV30 and TRBJ1-2): SQTIHQWPATLVQPVGSPLSLECTVEGTSNPNLYWYRQAAGRGLQLLFYSVGIGQISSEVPQNLSASRPQDRQFILSSKKLLLSDSGFYLCAWMTVYNDYTFGSGTRLTVV.

V is TRBV27 and J is TRBJ2-7; no clear D gene. The V gene's germline CDR1 is MNHEY and CDR2 SMNVEV (reference sequence). The CDR3 is made up of 13 amino acids. V gave up 5 bases and J gave up 2 bases, with 10 bases separating them. CDR3 bases: TGTGCCAGCAGTAGATCCTCGACCTACGAGCAGTACTTC. Translated: CASSRSSTYEQYF.

This clone was counted a single time. The chain's CDR3 is CASSSRTATDEKLFF. The DNA of the CDR3 is TGTGCCAGCAGTTCCCGGACAGCTACTGATGAAAAACTGTTTTTT. This rearrangement joins TRBV6-5 to TRBJ1-4; D is perhaps TRBD1 (6 bases). V shed 4 bases and J shed 6 bases, with 15 bases lying between them. CDR3 length equals 15 residues. In germline, CDR1 is MNHEY, CDR2 SVGAGI.

The chain recombines TRBV6-4 with TRBJ2-2; D uncertain. V shed 2 bases and J shed 4 bases, with 2 bases lying between them. This CDR3 region has 12 residues. Germline V gene sequence: CDR1 MRHNA, CDR2 SNTAGT. CDR3 amino acids: CASSDATGELFF. The CDR3 coding sequence is TGTGCCAGCAGTGACGCCACCGGGGAGCTGTTTTTT.

The gene calls are TRBV27 and TRBJ1-1, with unresolved D. With 6 bases removed from V and 4 bases from J, the gap between germline ends came to 12 bases. Germline CDR1 reads MNHEY; CDR2 reads SMNVEV (reference sequence). The CDR3 runs 13 residues. CDR3 sequence: CASRAGPGTEAFF. DNA for the CDR3: TGTGCCAGCAGAGCCGGGCCGGGCACTGAAGCTTTCTTT.